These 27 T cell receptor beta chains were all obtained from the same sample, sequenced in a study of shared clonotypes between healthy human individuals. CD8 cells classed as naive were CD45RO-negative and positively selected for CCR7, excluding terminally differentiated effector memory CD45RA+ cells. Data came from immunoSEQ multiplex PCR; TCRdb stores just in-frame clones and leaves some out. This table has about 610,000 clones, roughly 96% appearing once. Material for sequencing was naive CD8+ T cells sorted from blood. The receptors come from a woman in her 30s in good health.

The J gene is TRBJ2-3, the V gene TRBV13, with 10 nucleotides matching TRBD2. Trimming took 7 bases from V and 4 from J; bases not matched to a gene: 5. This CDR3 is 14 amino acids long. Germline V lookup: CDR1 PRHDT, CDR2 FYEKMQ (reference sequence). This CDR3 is CASTTSGDPDTQYF. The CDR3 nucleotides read TGTGCCAGCACTACTAGCGGGGACCCAGATACGCAGTATTTT.

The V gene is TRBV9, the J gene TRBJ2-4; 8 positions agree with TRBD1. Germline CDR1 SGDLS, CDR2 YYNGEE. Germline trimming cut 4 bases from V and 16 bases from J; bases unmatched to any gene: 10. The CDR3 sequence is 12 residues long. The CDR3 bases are TGTGCCAGCAGCCCCGATCGGACAGGGTTATACTTC. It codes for CASSPDRTGLYF.

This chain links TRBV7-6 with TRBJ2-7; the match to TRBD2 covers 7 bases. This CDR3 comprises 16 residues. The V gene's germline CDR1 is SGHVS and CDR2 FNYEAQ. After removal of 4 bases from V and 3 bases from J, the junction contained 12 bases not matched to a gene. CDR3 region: CASSSHPAGLNYEQYF. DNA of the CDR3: TGTGCCAGCAGCTCCCATCCAGCGGGACTAAACTACGAGCAGTACTTC.

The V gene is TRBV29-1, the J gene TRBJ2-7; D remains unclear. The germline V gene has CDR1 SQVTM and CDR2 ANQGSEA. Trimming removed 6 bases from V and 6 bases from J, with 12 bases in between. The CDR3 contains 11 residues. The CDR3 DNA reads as TGCAGCGTATGGACGAAGGCCGAGCAGTACTTC. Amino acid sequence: CSVWTKAEQYF.

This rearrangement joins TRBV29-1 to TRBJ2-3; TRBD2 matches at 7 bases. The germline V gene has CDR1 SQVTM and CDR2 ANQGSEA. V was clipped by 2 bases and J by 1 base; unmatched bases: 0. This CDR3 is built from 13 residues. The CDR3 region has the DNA TGCAGCGTTGAACTAGCGGGCACAGATACGCAGTATTTT. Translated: CSVELAGTDTQYF.

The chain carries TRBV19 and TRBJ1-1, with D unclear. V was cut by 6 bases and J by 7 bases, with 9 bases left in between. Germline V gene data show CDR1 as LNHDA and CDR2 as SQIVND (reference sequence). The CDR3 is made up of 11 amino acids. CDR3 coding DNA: TGTGCCAGTAGCCAGACCGATGAAGCTTTCTTT. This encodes CASSQTDEAFF.

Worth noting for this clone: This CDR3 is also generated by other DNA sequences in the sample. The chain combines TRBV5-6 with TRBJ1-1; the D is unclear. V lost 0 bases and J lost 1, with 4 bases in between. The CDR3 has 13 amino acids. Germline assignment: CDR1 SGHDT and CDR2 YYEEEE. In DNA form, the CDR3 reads TGTGCCAGCAGCTTGGGTGGGAACACTGAAGCTTTCTTT. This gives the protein CASSLGGNTEAFF.

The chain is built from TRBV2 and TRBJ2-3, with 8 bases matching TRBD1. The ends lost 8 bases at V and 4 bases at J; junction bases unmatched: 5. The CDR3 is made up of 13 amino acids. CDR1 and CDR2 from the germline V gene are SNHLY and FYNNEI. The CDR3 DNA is TGTGCCAGCGGACAGGGTGGCTCAGATACGCAGTATTTT. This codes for CASGQGGSDTQYF.

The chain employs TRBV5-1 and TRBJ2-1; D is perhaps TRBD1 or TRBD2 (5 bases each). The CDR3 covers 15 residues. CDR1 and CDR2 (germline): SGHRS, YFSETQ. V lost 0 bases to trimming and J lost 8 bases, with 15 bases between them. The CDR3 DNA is TGCGCCAGCAGCTTGGAGGACCTACAGGAGGATGAGCAGTTCTTC. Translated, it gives CASSLEDLQEDEQFF. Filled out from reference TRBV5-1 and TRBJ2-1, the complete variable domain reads KAGVTQTPRYLIKTRGQQVTLSCSPISGHRSVSWYQQTPGQGLQFLFEYFSETQRNKGNFPGRFSGRQFSNSRSEMNVSTLELGDSALYLCASSLEDLQEDEQFFGPGTRLTVL.

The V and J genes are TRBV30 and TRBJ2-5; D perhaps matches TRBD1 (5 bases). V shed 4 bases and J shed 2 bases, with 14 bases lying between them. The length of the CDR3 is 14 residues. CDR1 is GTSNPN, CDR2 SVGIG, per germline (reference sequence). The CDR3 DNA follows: TGTGCCTGGACCCAAGAGACAGAGCAAGAGACCCAGTACTTC. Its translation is CAWTQETEQETQYF.

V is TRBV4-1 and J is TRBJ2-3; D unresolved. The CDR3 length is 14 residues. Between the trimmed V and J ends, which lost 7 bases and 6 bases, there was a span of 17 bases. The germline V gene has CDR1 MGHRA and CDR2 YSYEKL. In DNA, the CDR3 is TGCGCCAGCACCTCACCCGCTAGGGCGGATACGCAGTATTTT. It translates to CASTSPARADTQYF.

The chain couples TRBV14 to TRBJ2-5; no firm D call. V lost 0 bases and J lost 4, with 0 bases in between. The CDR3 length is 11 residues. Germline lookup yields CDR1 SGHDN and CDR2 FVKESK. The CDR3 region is CASSQEETQYF. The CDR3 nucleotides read TGTGCCAGCAGCCAAGAAGAGACCCAGTACTTC.

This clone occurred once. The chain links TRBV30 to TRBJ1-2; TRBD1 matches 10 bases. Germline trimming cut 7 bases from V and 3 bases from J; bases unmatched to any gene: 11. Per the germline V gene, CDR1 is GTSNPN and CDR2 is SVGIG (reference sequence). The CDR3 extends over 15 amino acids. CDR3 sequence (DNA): TGTGCCTCCCGGGACAGGGGAAAAACGTACTATGGCTACACCTTC. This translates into CASRDRGKTYYGYTF.

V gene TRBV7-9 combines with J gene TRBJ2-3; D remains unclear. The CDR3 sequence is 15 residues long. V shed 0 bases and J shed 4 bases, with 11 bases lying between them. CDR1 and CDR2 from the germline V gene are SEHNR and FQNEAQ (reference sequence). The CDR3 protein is CASSLAPTAADTQYF. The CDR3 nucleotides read TGTGCCAGCAGCTTAGCACCGACGGCCGCAGATACGCAGTATTTT.

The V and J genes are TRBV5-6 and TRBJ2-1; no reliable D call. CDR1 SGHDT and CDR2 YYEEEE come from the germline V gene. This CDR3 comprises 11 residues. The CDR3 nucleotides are TGTGCGGTCAGCTCCTACAATGAGCAGTTCTTC. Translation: CAVSSYNEQFF.

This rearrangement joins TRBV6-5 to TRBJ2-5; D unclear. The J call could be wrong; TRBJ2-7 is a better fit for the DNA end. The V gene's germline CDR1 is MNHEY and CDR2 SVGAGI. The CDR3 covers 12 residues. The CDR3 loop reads CASRTSGNEQYF. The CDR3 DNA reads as TGTGCCAGCAGGACGTCCGGCAACGAGCAGTACTTC.

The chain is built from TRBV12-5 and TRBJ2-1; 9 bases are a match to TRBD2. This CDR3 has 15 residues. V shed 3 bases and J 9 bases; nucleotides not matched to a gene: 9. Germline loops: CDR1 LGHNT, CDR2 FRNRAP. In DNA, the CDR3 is TGTGCTAGTGGTTTTTGGGGGCGGGAGGGCCCTGAGCAGTTCTTC. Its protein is CASGFWGREGPEQFF.

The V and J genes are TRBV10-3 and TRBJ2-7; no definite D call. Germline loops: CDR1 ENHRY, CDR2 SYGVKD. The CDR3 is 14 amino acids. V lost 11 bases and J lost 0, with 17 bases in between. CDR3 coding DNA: TGTGCCGCTAAGGGAAGGTTGAGCTCCTACGAGCAGTACTTC. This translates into CAAKGRLSSYEQYF.

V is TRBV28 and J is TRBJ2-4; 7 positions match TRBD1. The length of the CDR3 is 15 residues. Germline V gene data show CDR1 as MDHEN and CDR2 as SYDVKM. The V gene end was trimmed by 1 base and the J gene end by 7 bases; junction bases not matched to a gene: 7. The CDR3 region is CASSLYREGGNIQYF. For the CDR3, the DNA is TGTGCCAGCAGTTTATACAGGGAAGGGGGCAACATTCAGTACTTC.

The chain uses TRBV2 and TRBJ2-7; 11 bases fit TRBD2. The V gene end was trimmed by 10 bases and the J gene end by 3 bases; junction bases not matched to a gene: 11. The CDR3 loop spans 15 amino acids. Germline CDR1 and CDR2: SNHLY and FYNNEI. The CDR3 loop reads CATREGTSGYYEQYF. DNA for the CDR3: TGTGCCACCCGGGAGGGGACTAGCGGATACTACGAGCAGTACTTC.

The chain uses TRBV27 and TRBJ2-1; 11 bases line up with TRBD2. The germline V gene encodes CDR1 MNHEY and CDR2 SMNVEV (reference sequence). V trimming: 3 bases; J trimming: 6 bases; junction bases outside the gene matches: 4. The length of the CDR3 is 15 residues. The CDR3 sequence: CASSFKTSGANEQFF. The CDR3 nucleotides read TGTGCCAGCAGTTTCAAGACTAGCGGGGCCAATGAGCAGTTCTTC.

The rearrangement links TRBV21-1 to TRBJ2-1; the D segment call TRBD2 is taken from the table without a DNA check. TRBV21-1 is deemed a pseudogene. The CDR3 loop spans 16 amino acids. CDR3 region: CASSIWSGIKTYEQFF. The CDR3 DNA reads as TGTGCCAGCAGCATATGGAGCGGGATAAAGACCTATGAGCAGTTCTTC.

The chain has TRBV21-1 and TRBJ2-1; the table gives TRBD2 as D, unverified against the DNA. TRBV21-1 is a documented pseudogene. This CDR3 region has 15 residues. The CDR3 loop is CASSGVGTTNNEQFF. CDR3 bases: TGTGCCAGCTCTGGGGTAGGGACTACCAACAATGAGCAGTTCTTC.

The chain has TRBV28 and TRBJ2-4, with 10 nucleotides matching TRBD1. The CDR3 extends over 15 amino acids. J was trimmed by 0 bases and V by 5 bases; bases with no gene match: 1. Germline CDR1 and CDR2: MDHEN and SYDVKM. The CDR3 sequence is CASSRTGGAKNIQYF. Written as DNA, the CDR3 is TGTGCCAGCAGTAGGACAGGGGGAGCCAAAAACATTCAGTACTTC.

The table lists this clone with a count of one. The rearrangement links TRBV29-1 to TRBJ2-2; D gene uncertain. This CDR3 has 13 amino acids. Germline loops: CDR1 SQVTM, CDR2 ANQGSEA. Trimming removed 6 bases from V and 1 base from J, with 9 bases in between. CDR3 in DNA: TGCAGCGTCGATATCAGGAACACCGGGGAGCTGTTTTTT. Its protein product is CSVDIRNTGELFF.

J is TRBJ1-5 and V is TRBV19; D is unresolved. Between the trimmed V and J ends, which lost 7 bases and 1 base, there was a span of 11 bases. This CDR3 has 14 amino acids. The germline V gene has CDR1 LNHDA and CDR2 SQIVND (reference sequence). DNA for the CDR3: TGTGCCAGTAAGGGTGACGGGAGCAATCAGCCCCAGCATTTT. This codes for CASKGDGSNQPQHF.

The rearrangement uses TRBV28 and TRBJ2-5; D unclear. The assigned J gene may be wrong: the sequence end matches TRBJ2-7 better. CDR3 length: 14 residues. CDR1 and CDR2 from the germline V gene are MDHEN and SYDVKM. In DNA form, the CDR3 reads TGTGCCAGCAGTTTAGGCCGTCAGGTCTCCGAGCAGTACTTC. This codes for CASSLGRQVSEQYF.